This T cell receptor (beta chain) was identified in a study of OX40 agonist ivuxolimab in advanced cancers. At the level of the study: Subjects had a mean age of approximately 60 years, with a range of 23 to 79; more than 70% were male.

Details on this clone: Its antigen is unidentified.

Study findings and constraints: Among T cells, CD8+ cells averaged more expanded clones than CD4+ cells. Antigen targets of the expanded peripheral T cells went undetermined.

Per germline, CDR1 SGHTA and CDR2 FQGNSA. CDR3 length: 15 residues. Deletions cut 3 bases from V and 3 bases from J, with 14 bases between. Sequenced by immunoSEQ multiplex PCR; TCRdb stores in-frame clones only, minus some. Of tens of thousands of clones in the sample, about 86% were seen once. Sequences were derived from CD4+ or CD8+ T cells sorted from blood, sampled in a trial of the OX40 agonist ivuxolimab. The chain carries TRBV7-2 and TRBJ1-1; D uncertain. This sequence was found in an adult with an advanced solid tumor such as melanoma, head and neck, liver or kidney cancer. CDR3 sequence: CASSFNPRQDTEAFF. The CDR3 DNA is TGTGCCAGCAGCTTTAATCCCCGACAAGACACTGAAGCTTTCTTT.